This TCR beta chain was captured in a study of T cell repertoires in cytomegalovirus infection. Across the whole study: Through public TCR beta signatures, both CMV infection and matching HLA type were indicated.

The CDR3 has 17 residues. Germline-derived CDR1 and CDR2 are SGHVS and FQNEAQ. Trimming pared 3 bases from V and 8 bases from J, leaving 23 bases between. This clonotype was detected many times. Its antigen is currently unknown. Study results and caveats: Within the response measured ex vivo, HLA-C-restricted CMV-specific TCR beta clonotypes were dominant. CMV carriers having the relevant HLA were flagged by cumulative public TCR beta family frequency.

MiXCR, run by TCRdb on the reads, gives a single entry per CDR3 protein. Among about 180,000 distinct CDR3 sequences listed, around 15% were seen once. The sample taken for sequencing was PBMCs. The origin of this receptor is a human donor in good health (CMV status not recorded). Some clones in this sample may be carry-over from other donors' samples. V usage is TRBV7-8 and J usage is TRBJ2-1; maybe TRBD2 (5 bases). CDR3 region: CASSFTPGKTSDDEQFF. The CDR3 bases are TGTGCCAGCAGCTTTACCCCCGGGAAGACCTCAGACGATGAGCAGTTCTTC.